This T cell receptor (beta chain) stems from a study of blood T cell repertoires in COVID-19. Overall study: Acute and convalescent COVID-19 specimens originated in the United States, Italy and Spain.

As originally analysed: Amplified reference gene primers provided the basis for estimating nucleated cell counts. Sequencing used immunoSEQ multiplex PCR; TCRdb keeps in-frame clones, though not all of them. D and trimming come from the DNA, and the V and J calls and clone size come from that table. In the table there are some 38,000 clones, 85% of which are singletons. In germline, CDR1 is LNHDA, CDR2 SQIVND (reference sequence). The CDR3 extends over 15 amino acids. V lost 4 bases, J lost 5 bases, and 17 bases lay in between. This chain links TRBV19 with TRBJ2-5, with TRBD1 as a possible D gene (7 bases). Sample: peripheral blood. The clonotype was recovered from a man in his 60s with active or convalescent COVID-19. The CDR3 coding sequence is TGTGCCAGTAGTAACCTCGGAGGGGGCTCGGAGACCCAGTACTTC. Its protein is CASSNLGGGSETQYF.